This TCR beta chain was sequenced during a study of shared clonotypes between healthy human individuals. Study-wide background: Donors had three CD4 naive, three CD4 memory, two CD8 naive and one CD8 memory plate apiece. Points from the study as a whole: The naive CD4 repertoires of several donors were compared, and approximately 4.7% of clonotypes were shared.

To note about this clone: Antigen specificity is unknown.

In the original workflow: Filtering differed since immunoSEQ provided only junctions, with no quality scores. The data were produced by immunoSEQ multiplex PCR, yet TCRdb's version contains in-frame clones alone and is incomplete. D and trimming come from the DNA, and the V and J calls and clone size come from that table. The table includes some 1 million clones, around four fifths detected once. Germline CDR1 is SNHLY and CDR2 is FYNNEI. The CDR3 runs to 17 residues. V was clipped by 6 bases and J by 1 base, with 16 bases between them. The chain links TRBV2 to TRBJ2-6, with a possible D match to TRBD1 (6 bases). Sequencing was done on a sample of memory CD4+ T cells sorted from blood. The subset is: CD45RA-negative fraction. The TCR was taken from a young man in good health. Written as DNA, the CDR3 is TGTGCCAGCAGGTTCGGGCAGGGGAGATCTGGGGCCAACGTCCTGACTTTC. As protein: CASRFGQGRSGANVLTF.